Sequencing of this TCR beta chain was carried out in a study of blood T cells in healthy people across ages. A J-beta primer mix and a sample-barcoded 5' primer were used in a second PCR of about 7 to 12 cycles. TCRdb re-analysed the 5' RACE reads in MiXCR, keeping a single row per CDR3 protein. The sample records around 800,000 distinct CDR3 sequences, more than 25% being singletons. The CDR3 contains 15 residues. Trimming took 7 bases from V and 8 from J; bases not matched to a gene: 12. Germline V gene sequence: CDR1 DFQATT, CDR2 SNEGSKA (reference sequence). A further study also used this sample, focusing on T cells of mothers and their children.

The chain couples TRBV20-1 to TRBJ2-1; 12 positions match TRBD2. Sequencing was done on a sample of blood. This receptor was identified in a boy between 10 and 17 years old in good health. In nucleotides, the CDR3 is TGCAGTGGCAGACTAGCGGGGGTGCGTTTCCATGAGCAGTTCTTC. This translates into CSGRLAGVRFHEQFF.